The entry below gives a single T cell receptor (beta chain) sequence along with its context. The data originate from a study of blood T cell repertoires in COVID-19. V lost 3 bases and J lost 4; bases outside the gene matches: 4. CDR3 size: 14 residues. CDR1 LNHDA and CDR2 SQIVND come from the germline V gene (reference sequence). TCRdb's copy holds only in-frame clones and misses some; the assay was immunoSEQ multiplex PCR. There are approximately 290,000 clones in the sample; more than 65% occur only once, and approximately 15% lies in the top ten. The clonotype comes from a person aged 70 to 85 with COVID-19, enrolled during active disease. Sequencing was carried out using peripheral blood. This rearrangement joins TRBV19 to TRBJ1-2; TRBD1 agrees at 8 bases. The DNA for the CDR3 is TGTGCCAGTAGTATCCCAGGGGGCGTCTATGGCTACACCTTC. Translated, it gives CASSIPGGVYGYTF. The complete variable domain, with remaining parts taken from reference TRBV19 and TRBJ1-2, reads DGGITQSPKYLFRKEGQNVTLSCEQNLNHDAMYWYRQDPGQGLRLIYYSQIVNDFQKGDIAEGYSVSREKKESFPLTVTSAQKNPTAFYLCASSIPGGVYGYTFGSGTRLTVV.